This paragraph covers one TCR beta chain sequence. Which antigen it targets is not known. Base qualities are not at hand, and no much larger clone is one base apart. The method was the immunoSEQ multiplex PCR assay. For the multiplex PCR, a mixture combining 60 forward primers for TCR Vbeta segments and 13 reverse primers for TCR Jbeta segments was used. The CDR3 region of rearranged TCR beta genes was amplified from genomic DNA by a multiplex PCR assay. The amplified TCR beta libraries were sequenced on the Illumina HiSeq System as 87-base-pair reads. The original methods were these. A later analysis counted some 80 million unique TCR beta chains across the 640 or so repertoires, and some 11 million of these chains were shared by at least two donors. Raw reads were error-corrected and collapsed into unique sequences with a nearest-neighbor algorithm that merged closely related sequences to remove PCR and sequencing errors. Alignment of CDR3 sequences to IMGT reference sequences was used to assign V, D and J gene segments. For a sequence to be retained, a match of at least six nucleotides to both a V gene segment and a J gene segment was required. A rearrangement counted as productive if the CDR3 had no stop codons and remained in frame with V and J, and every other rearrangement counted as non-productive. CDR3 was defined by IMGT convention, running from the second conserved V-encoded cysteine to the conserved J-encoded phenylalanine. The earlier analysis of 587 of the donors excluded sequences that lacked an unambiguous match to a single V gene segment. In an earlier analysis of approximately 500 of the donors, a V segment was called functional when productive rearrangements were above 56.7%, and segregating when the standard deviation between donors exceeded 5%. A statistical classification framework was developed to diagnose cytomegalovirus status using the catalog of TCR beta chain sequences. In a later analysis, V and J genes were assigned by comparing TCR nucleotide sequences against IMGT/GENE-DB human TR gene sequences. The TCRdist pipeline was used in a later analysis to assign CDR3 sequences and most-parsimonious VDJ recombination scenarios. In a later analysis, each TCR beta chain was defined by its CDR3 amino acid sequence together with its V-gene family, and reads lacking a unique V-gene family were excluded. In a later analysis, around 650 highly shared, low-generation-probability nucleotide sequences were removed to address suspected cross-contamination and a sequencing artifact. For each public chain, a later analysis derived a clonal expansion index from normalized ranks of inferred template counts within each repertoire. In a later analysis, generation probabilities were computed using a VDJ recombination model fitted to out-of-frame rearrangements, and the results were checked against IGoR. A later analysis scored TCR-TCR, TCR-HLA and TCR-CMV co-occurrence with hypergeometric tests, applying a repertoire-size bias correction to TCR pairs. False discovery rates were estimated in a later analysis by permuting HLA or CMV assignments 20 times. In a later analysis, co-occurring TCRs were grouped with DBSCAN, and TCRdist sequence similarity was added when clustering was performed within HLA-allele-positive subsets. Repertoires with fewer than 30,000 or more than 120,000 public chains were left out of co-occurrence clustering, as were several repertoires with anomalous nucleotide sharing. TCRdb mirrors the immuneACCESS table, restricted to in-frame sequences. Some clones are absent from its copies; in checked studies, under half trace to an unresolved V gene, and the reason for the others is unknown. The V and J calls and clone size are taken from that table; D and trimming were inferred from the DNA. Here the sample has some 200,000 clones; 82% occur a single time. Of the sample, approximately 0.092% is held by the ten largest clones.

Measured from the cysteine to the phenylalanine, the CDR3 is 15 residues long. Just CDR3 DNA is preserved here, 45 bases in frame from base 1. Via the germline V gene, CDR1 is MNHEY and CDR2 SVGAGI. V is trimmed back by 7 bases and J by 7 bases, and the junction contains 9 bases that no gene match accounts for. The record originates from a study of cytomegalovirus exposure and HLA in healthy donors (dated by TCRdb to about 2017). Broadly, across the study: In an earlier analysis of under 600 of the donors, 276 Gb of sequence data and 100 million or so unique TCR beta sequences from about 180 million T cells were reported. Of the 300 to 450 genotyped donors, less than 90% were placed in the genetic ancestry cluster associated with self-reported Caucasian donors. A later analysis re-examined previously published TCR beta repertoires from more than 550 donors and added high-resolution HLA genotyping to investigate patterns of TCR occurrence. The study combined high-throughput TCR immunosequencing, statistical association of individual TCRs with disease status, and machine learning to predict cytomegalovirus infection status. The T cell repertoires of 550 to 850 subjects were profiled by immunosequencing and related to cytomegalovirus serostatus. The study aimed to test whether cataloging public T cell receptors could reveal signatures of past pathogen exposure. In an earlier analysis of 550 to 700 of the donors, high-throughput TCR beta sequencing was used to judge whether each TCR beta V gene segment behaved as functional or pseudogenic. An early release covering roughly 600 HLA-typed donors comprised 250 to 350 gigabases of sequencing data and approximately 80 million unique TCR sequences. A later genetic analysis took genome-wide SNP genotypes for about 65% of the roughly 670 donors and used that subset as a discovery cohort. In the later analysis, no new phenotypic data were used to find candidate immune exposures; instead, reliance was placed on TCR beta sequences and their occurrence across donors. Across some 400 genotyped donors of the cohort, an average of about 240,000 unique TCR beta nucleotide sequences per donor were sequenced, and approximately 19% of those sequences were non-productive. HLA typing included class I and class II loci at four-digit resolution. Because of strong linkage in the cohort, 5 or 6 DR-DQ haplotypes were treated as single units for association and clustering. Donor age, sex, ethnicity and CMV serostatus were compiled together with the repertoire data. Along with the approximately 650-subject first cohort, a separate validation cohort of over 90 different subjects was used. All discovery cohort repertoires had been generated on a single sequencing platform. The number of typed donors differed by locus: about 620-640 for A, B, C, DRB1 and DQB1; some 500 for DQA1; roughly 600 for DPA1; and about 470 for DPB1.

The cohort was made up of around 720 healthy bone marrow donors. Cohort members were all nominally healthy when sampled, although unrecorded immune exposures were likely present. The donor was CMV seronegative and belonged to the group of 350 to 400 seronegative cohort members. Each donor provided a peripheral blood sample, and peripheral blood mononuclear cells were used for TCR beta sequencing. Genomic DNA was extracted from the blood cell samples with the Qiagen DNeasy Blood Extraction Kit. Paper-wide results and their limitations: In a later analysis, HLA-associated TCR beta chains were found to be more clonally expanded and to have lower generation probabilities than equally common non-associated chains. Presence/absence analyses assumed roughly uniform sequencing depth across donors, an assumption that may not hold. The authors suggested that the approach could potentially be extended to other disease states and immunological phenotypes. The only immune exposure information available for the cohort was CMV serostatus. According to a later genetic analysis, donors in an Asian-associated ancestry cluster had fewer N-insertions in productive TCRs than the approximately 670-donor mean. Because HLA typing was missing for some donors at each locus, association tests included only the typed subset. A group of highly shared sequence variants was considered likely to be a technical artifact of the sequencing pipeline. Only TCR beta chains were sequenced in this cohort, and the absence of alpha or paired-chain data limited detectable features. Specific HLA alleles were associated with around 18,000 TCR beta sequences at a false discovery rate of 0.05 in a later analysis. According to a later analysis, TCR association rates differed among HLA loci, with DRB1 alleles showing the most associated TCRs and HLA-C alleles showing the fewest. The 87-base-pair reads could not distinguish some IMGT-functional V segments, including TRBV6-2 and TRBV6-3, so those segments were excluded. Because counts were too low, 15 or so rarely observed V segments, including chromosome 9 orphons, were excluded from the earlier analysis of some 540 of the donors. In vitro tests confirmed that a few of the cytomegalovirus-associated TCR beta chains recognize cytomegalovirus antigens. An association between a missense DCLRE1C variant and V-gene and J-gene trimming of TCR beta chains was found in a later genetic analysis and replicated in an independent cohort. Strong co-occurrence of HLA alleles, especially DR and DQ, made assigning TCR associations to individual alleles difficult. A later analysis found that most CMV-associated TCR beta chains appeared HLA-restricted, with HLA associations seemingly driven largely by CMV exposure. In an earlier analysis of some 640 of the donors, most TCR beta V segments were observed in productive rearrangements about 90% or about 30% of the time, broadly matching IMGT annotations. Across donors, most TCR sequences were observed very rarely, whereas some public TCRs were present in many individuals. The study gave a list of some 150 TCR beta chains associated with cytomegalovirus. A further reported finding was that TCR beta sequences accurately predicted the HLA-A and HLA-B alleles for most subjects in the first cohort. Correlated functional status among segregating V segments might be attributable to linkage disequilibrium, but an unknown experimental factor could not be ruled out. Cytomegalovirus status was reported to be diagnosed by the classifier with high specificity and sensitivity in both the original and validation cohorts. According to a later analysis, parvovirus B19, influenza, CMV and Epstein-Barr virus appeared linked to several top co-occurrence clusters.

The rearranged chain carries TRBV6-5 and TRBJ1-6; TRBD1 matches 8 bases in the middle. Sample: PBMCs. The clonotype originates from a boy between 2 and 10 years old in good health and CMV-seronegative. The DNA reads as follows: TGTGCCAGCACCGTGGACAGGGTGGGGAATTCACCCCTCCACTTT. The translation is CASTVDRVGNSPLHF.